The 4 T cell receptor beta chains below come from one sample, sequenced in a study of OX40 agonist ivuxolimab in advanced cancers. Only in-frame clones appear in the TCRdb table, and some are missing; sequencing was by immunoSEQ multiplex PCR. The sample holds around 69,000 clones, approximately 80% seen once. The material sequenced was CD4+ or CD8+ T cells sorted from blood, taken in a trial of the OX40 agonist ivuxolimab. Every receptor here comes from an adult with an advanced solid tumor such as melanoma, head and neck, liver or kidney cancer.

This clone was recorded once. The chain carries TRBV18 and TRBJ1-1; D unresolved. Germline assignment: CDR1 KGHSH and CDR2 LQKENI. V shed 1 base and J shed 3 bases, with 9 bases lying between them. The CDR3 spans 14 residues. DNA of the CDR3: TGTGCCAGCTCACCACAGGGTGGGGACACTGAAGCTTTCTTT. Residues: CASSPQGGDTEAFF. Looking up the rest from reference TRBV18 and TRBJ1-1 gives the full variable domain: NAGVMQNPRHLVRRRGQEARLRCSPMKGHSHVYWYRQLPEEGLKFMVYLQKENIIDESGMPKERFSAEFPKEGPSILRIQQVVRGDSAAYFCASSPQGGDTEAFFGQGTRLTVV.

The chain carries TRBV27 and TRBJ1-1; TRBD1 aligns across 8 bases. The CDR3 covers 14 residues. The trim removed 6 bases at V and 1 base at J, leaving 4 bases unmatched. In germline, CDR1 is MNHEY, CDR2 SMNVEV (reference sequence). CDR3 bases: TGTGCCAGCAGGCGGACAGGGCAGAACACTGAAGCTTTCTTT. Residues: CASRRTGQNTEAFF.

The chain is built from TRBV5-5 and TRBJ1-5, with TRBD1 matching over 7 bases. The CDR3 extends over 15 amino acids. Germline V CDR1 and CDR2: SGHKS, YYEKEE (reference sequence). The trim removed 4 bases at V and 0 bases at J, leaving 4 bases unmatched. The CDR3 reads CASSLTGNSNQPQHF. The CDR3 DNA reads as TGTGCCAGCAGCCTGACAGGGAATAGCAATCAGCCCCAGCATTTT.

The sample holds one count of this clone. The rearrangement links TRBV6-1 to TRBJ1-1; the D gene is possibly TRBD1 (5 bases). The germline V gene has CDR1 MNHNS and CDR2 SASEGT. The CDR3 runs to 12 residues. V was pared by 6 bases and J by 5 bases, with 10 bases between. The CDR3 nucleotides are TGTGCCAGCAGACAGGTGGTTACTGAAGCTTTCTTT. Amino acid sequence: CASRQVVTEAFF.